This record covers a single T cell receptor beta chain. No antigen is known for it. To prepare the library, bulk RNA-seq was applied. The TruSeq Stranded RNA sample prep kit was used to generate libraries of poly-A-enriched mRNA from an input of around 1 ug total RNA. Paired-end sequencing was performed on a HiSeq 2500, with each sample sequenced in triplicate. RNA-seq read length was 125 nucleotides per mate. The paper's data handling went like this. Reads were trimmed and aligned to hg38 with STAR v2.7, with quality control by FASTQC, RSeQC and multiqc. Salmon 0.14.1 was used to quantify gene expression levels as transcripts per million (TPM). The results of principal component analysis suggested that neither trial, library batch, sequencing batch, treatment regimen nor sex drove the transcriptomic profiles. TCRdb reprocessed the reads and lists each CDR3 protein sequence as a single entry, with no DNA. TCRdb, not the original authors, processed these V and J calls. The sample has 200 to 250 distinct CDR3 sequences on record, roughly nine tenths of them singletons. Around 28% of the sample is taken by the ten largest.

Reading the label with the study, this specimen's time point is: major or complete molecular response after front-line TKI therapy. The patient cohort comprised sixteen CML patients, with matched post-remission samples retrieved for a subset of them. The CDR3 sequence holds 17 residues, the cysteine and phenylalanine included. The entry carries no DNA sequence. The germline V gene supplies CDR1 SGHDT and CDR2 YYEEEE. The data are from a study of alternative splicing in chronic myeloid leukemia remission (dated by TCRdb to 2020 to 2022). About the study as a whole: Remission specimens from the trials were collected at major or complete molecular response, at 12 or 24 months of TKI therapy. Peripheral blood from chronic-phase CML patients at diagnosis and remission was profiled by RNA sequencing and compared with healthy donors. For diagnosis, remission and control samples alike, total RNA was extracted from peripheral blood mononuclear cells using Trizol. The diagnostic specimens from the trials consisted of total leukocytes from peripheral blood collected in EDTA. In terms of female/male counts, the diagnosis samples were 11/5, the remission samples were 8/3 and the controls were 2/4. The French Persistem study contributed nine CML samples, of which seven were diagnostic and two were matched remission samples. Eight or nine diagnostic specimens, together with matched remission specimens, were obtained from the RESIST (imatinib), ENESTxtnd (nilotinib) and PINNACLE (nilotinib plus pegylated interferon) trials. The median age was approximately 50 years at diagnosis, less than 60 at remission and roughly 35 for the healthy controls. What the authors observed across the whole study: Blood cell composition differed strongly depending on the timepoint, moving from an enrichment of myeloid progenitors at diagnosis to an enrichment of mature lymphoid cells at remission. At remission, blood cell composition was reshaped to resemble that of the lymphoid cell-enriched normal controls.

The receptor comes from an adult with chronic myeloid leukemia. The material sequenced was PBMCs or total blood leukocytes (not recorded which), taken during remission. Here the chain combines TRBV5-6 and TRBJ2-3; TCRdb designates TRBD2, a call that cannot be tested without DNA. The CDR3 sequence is CASSLKGGWHYTDTQYF.